This T cell receptor (beta chain) stems from a study of Graves' ophthalmopathy and Graves' hyperthyroidism. At the level of the study: Peripheral blood collection took place at initial diagnosis, before any treatment.

TCR beta CDR3 regions were amplified from RNA transcripts. First-round RT-PCR employed HTBI primers, with a second-round multiplex PCR after it. MiXCR, run by TCRdb on the multiplex PCR reads, gives a single entry per CDR3 protein. The sample contains around 660,000 distinct CDR3 sequences, over 40% of which appear only once. There are a few counts of this clonotype. Germline V gene lookup returns CDR1 MGHRA and CDR2 YSYEKL. CDR3 length equals 12 residues. Trimming took off 3 bases at V and 7 bases at J, with 7 bases between the two ends. Source material: peripheral blood. The clonotype originates from an adult man with Graves' ophthalmopathy. This chain links TRBV4-1 with TRBJ2-1, with a weak D call TRBD2 (5 bases). CDR3 nucleotides: TGCGCCAGCAGCCACCGAGGGAATGAGCAGTTCTTC. Residues: CASSHRGNEQFF.